This TCR beta chain appears in the sequencing data of a study of identifying expanded T cells in peripheral blood. Overall study results and limits: Variance in clone template counts between roughly two-week samples significantly increased with total template count across all healthy donors. Differentially abundant clones: 0.95 to 1.5 between replicates, roughly 16 at roughly 13 days, 19 to 20 at four.

Sequencing used immunoSEQ multiplex PCR; TCRdb keeps in-frame clones, though not all of them. The top ten hold 17% of the sample, which has about 100,000 clones, 87% seen once. Germline values: CDR1 MNHEY, CDR2 SVGAGI. Trimming took off 3 bases at V and 7 bases at J, with 19 bases between the two ends. There are 15 residues in the CDR3. This clone occurred once. No antigen is known for it. Collection occurred without any documented infections or immune events in donors. Source material: blood. The clonotype comes from a person between 18 and 70 years old in good health. The chain combines TRBV6-5 with TRBJ2-7; D is unclear. The CDR3 coding sequence is TGTGCCAGCAGTTATAATCCGGACCAAATAGGGGAGCAGTACTTC. It encodes CASSYNPDQIGEQYF.